Following are 21 T cell receptor beta chains from one sample sequenced in a study of T cells after yellow fever vaccination. TCRdb used MiXCR to reprocess the 5' RACE reads, holding one entry per CDR3 protein. In the table there are about 320,000 distinct CDR3 sequences, approximately 4.3% of which are singletons. This specimen was PBMCs, taken 15 days after the yellow fever booster vaccination. These TCRs come from a man in his late teens or twenties who received the YFV17D yellow fever vaccine.

The chain recombines TRBV7-9 with TRBJ2-5, with 8 bases identical to TRBD2. CDR3 length equals 17 residues. V shed 7 bases, J shed 5 bases, and the junction held 18 bases outside the gene matches. Germline V lookup: CDR1 SEHNR, CDR2 FQNEAQ (reference sequence). CDR3 sequence reads: CASTHPGGDWFEETQYF. The DNA for the CDR3 is TGTGCCAGCACCCACCCCGGGGGGGATTGGTTTGAGGAGACCCAGTACTTC.

This clonotype was counted ten times or more. The V gene is TRBV5-1, the J gene TRBJ2-7; 9 bases line up with TRBD1. The CDR3 runs to 13 residues. In germline, CDR1 is SGHRS, CDR2 YFSETQ. After removal of 6 bases from V and 5 bases from J, the junction contained 6 bases not matched to a gene. CDR3 coding DNA: TGCGCCAGCAACCCGGGACAGGGCCACGAGCAGTACTTC. This encodes CASNPGQGHEQYF.

This chain connects TRBV7-9 to TRBJ1-2; tentative D call: TRBD1 (5 bases). V was shortened by 1 base and J by 4 bases, with 16 bases between the two germline ends. The V gene's germline CDR1 is SEHNR and CDR2 FQNEAQ (reference sequence). This CDR3 has 16 residues. The CDR3 region has the DNA TGTGCCAGCAGCTTAGGGAGGACGGCGCAGGGCTATGGCTACACCTTC. Protein product: CASSLGRTAQGYGYTF.

Here the CDR3 reads CASRVQGTSTDTQYF. CDR3 in DNA: TGCGCCAGCAGGGTGCAGGGGACTAGCACAGATACGCAGTATTTT. The J gene is TRBJ2-3, the V gene TRBV5-1, with D perhaps assigned TRBD1 or TRBD2 (6 bases each). CDR1 and CDR2 from the germline V gene are SGHRS and YFSETQ. The germline V and J ends were trimmed by 5 bases and 0 bases, with 13 bases remaining between them. The CDR3 covers 15 residues. Full variable domain (outside the CDR3, taken from reference TRBV5-1 and TRBJ2-3): KAGVTQTPRYLIKTRGQQVTLSCSPISGHRSVSWYQQTPGQGLQFLFEYFSETQRNKGNFPGRFSGRQFSNSRSEMNVSTLELGDSALYLCASRVQGTSTDTQYFGPGTRLTVL.

The chain carries TRBV20-1 and TRBJ2-1; D unclear. The CDR3 spans 11 residues. From germline, CDR1 is DFQATT and CDR2 SNEGSKA (reference sequence). Trimming removed 6 bases from V and 5 bases from J, with 8 bases in between. CDR3 sequence (DNA): TGCAGTGCCCCGGAGAACAATGAGCAGTTCTTC. Its translation is CSAPENNEQFF.

This clonotype was recorded many times. The chain is built from TRBV20-1 and TRBJ2-7; D gene ambiguous. The CDR3 is 12 residues long. V was cut by 2 bases and J by 0 bases, with 5 bases left in between. Germline V gene sequence: CDR1 DFQATT, CDR2 SNEGSKA (reference sequence). CDR3 sequence (DNA): TGCAGTGCTAGATACAGCTCCTACGAGCAGTACTTC. Amino acid sequence: CSARYSSYEQYF.

This clonotype was counted at least ten times. This chain links TRBV12-3 or TRBV12-4 with TRBJ1-6; D is unresolved. Trimming took off 10 bases at V and 1 base at J, with 8 bases between the two ends. The CDR3 is made up of 13 amino acids. CDR3 nucleotide sequence: TGTGCCATCGCGATGTCCTATAATTCACCCCTCCACTTT. As protein: CAIAMSYNSPLHF.

This clonotype has ten or more counts. The chain recombines TRBV5-1 with TRBJ1-6, with 8 bases lining up with TRBD1. The V and J ends lost 1 base and 8 bases, in that order; junction bases with no gene match: 5. CDR1 and CDR2 from the germline V gene are SGHRS and YFSETQ. The CDR3 consists of 15 residues. This chain's CDR3 is CASSLRTGGDSPLHF. CDR3 nucleotide sequence: TGCGCCAGCAGCTTGCGAACAGGGGGTGATTCACCCCTCCACTTT.

The gene calls are TRBV20-1 and TRBJ1-1; D remains unclear. The V and J ends lost 0 bases and 4 bases respectively, with 12 bases between them. The length of the CDR3 is 14 residues. Germline assignment: CDR1 DFQATT and CDR2 SNEGSKA (reference sequence). The CDR3 DNA follows: TGCAGTGCTAGAGATCTAGCTGGAGGCACTGAAGCTTTCTTT. Its translation is CSARDLAGGTEAFF.

DNA of the CDR3: TGTGCCAGCAGCTTAAGGATCCAAGAGACCCAGTACTTC. This translates into CASSLRIQETQYF. The V and J genes are TRBV7-3 and TRBJ2-5; no definite D call. The length of the CDR3 is 13 residues. Trimming shortened V by 1 base and J by 1 base, and 4 bases separated the two germline ends. CDR1 SGHTA and CDR2 FQGTGA come from the germline V gene. Together with reference TRBV7-3 and TRBJ2-5, the CDR3 gives the full variable domain: GAGVSQTPSNKVTEKGKYVELRCDPISGHTALYWYRQSLGQGPEFLIYFQGTGAADDSGLPNDRFFAVRPEGSVSTLKIQRTERGDSAVYLCASSLRIQETQYFGPGTRLLVL.

The V call is TRBV5-1, the J call TRBJ1-5, with D possibly matching TRBD1 (5 bases). Germline-derived CDR1 and CDR2 are SGHRS and YFSETQ. The CDR3 runs to 15 residues. Trimming stripped 2 bases from V and 2 bases from J, with 11 bases between. The CDR3 reads CASSLGEAGNQPQHF. The DNA for the CDR3 is TGCGCCAGCAGCTTAGGGGAGGCAGGCAATCAGCCCCAGCATTTT.

This clonotype was picked up many times. Written as DNA, the CDR3 is TGTGCCATCAGTGAGACCGGGGCCGGAGATACGCAGTATTTT. This sequence encodes CAISETGAGDTQYF. This chain joins TRBV10-3 and TRBJ2-3, with D tentatively TRBD1 or TRBD2 (5 bases each). CDR1 and CDR2 (germline): ENHRY, SYGVKD. This CDR3 is 14 amino acids long. With 2 bases removed from V and 5 bases from J, the gap between germline ends came to 11 bases.

In its sample, this clonotype was seen a few times. The rearrangement joins TRBV6-1 to TRBJ1-6; D possibly corresponds to TRBD1 (6 bases). Trimming shortened V by 3 bases and J by 7 bases, and 16 bases separated the two germline ends. The CDR3 consists of 16 residues. Germline loops: CDR1 MNHNS, CDR2 SASEGT. In DNA form, the CDR3 reads TGTGCCAGCAGTGATGTAGGGGGTTCTTGGAATTCACCCCTCCACTTT. It encodes CASSDVGGSWNSPLHF.

There are a few counts of this clonotype. V is TRBV5-5 and J is TRBJ1-2; D may be TRBD1 (5 bases). The CDR3 sequence is 14 residues long. Trimming stripped 4 bases from V and 6 bases from J, with 16 bases between. Germline V gene data show CDR1 as SGHKS and CDR2 as YYEKEE (reference sequence). In DNA form, the CDR3 reads TGTGCCAGCAGCGCGTCCCCGGGGCTTCATGGCTACACCTTC. It codes for CASSASPGLHGYTF.

This chain joins TRBV5-1 and TRBJ2-7, with 11 bases identical to TRBD2. V shed 7 bases and J 2 bases; nucleotides not matched to a gene: 11. The germline V gene encodes CDR1 SGHRS and CDR2 YFSETQ. This CDR3 comprises 16 residues. CDR3 residues: CASAIAGGDPAYEQYF. In DNA, the CDR3 is TGCGCCAGCGCCATAGCGGGGGGGGACCCTGCCTACGAGCAGTACTTC.

This clonotype was observed a few times. The chain employs TRBV11-2 and TRBJ1-6; a weak D match, TRBD1 (6 bases). V gave up 4 bases and J gave up 5 bases, with 9 bases separating them. The CDR3 consists of 14 residues. In germline, CDR1 is SGHAT, CDR2 FQNNGV. CDR3 residues: CASSWTDNNSPLHF. The CDR3 DNA sequence: TGTGCCAGCAGCTGGACAGACAATAATTCACCCCTCCACTTT.

In this sample, this clonotype turned up a few times. V and J are TRBV18 and TRBJ2-1; no clear D gene. The CDR3 consists of 14 residues. V dropped 1 base and J dropped 7 bases, with 11 bases sitting between them. Germline CDR1 reads KGHSH; CDR2 reads LQKENI. CDR3 residues: CASSPRGFKNEQFF. DNA for the CDR3: TGTGCCAGCTCACCACGGGGTTTTAAGAATGAGCAGTTCTTC.

In its sample, this clonotype was seen many times. The gene calls are TRBV20-1 and TRBJ1-4; D perhaps matches TRBD1 (5 bases). CDR1 is DFQATT and CDR2 is SNEGSKA in the germline V gene (reference sequence). V lost 7 bases and J lost 7, with 13 bases in between. The CDR3 has 12 residues. CDR3: CSVRDRGEKLFF. CDR3 nucleotides: TGCAGTGTCCGGGATAGGGGTGAAAAACTGTTTTTT.

This clonotype has a count of ten or more. The rearrangement joins TRBV25-1 to TRBJ2-4, with TRBD2 matching over 9 bases. Germline-derived CDR1 and CDR2 are MGHDK and SYGVNS. This CDR3 is 16 amino acids long. V lost 6 bases and J lost 1; bases outside the gene matches: 7. The CDR3: CASSEGSGGAKNIQYF. CDR3 nucleotides: TGTGCCAGCAGCGAGGGTAGCGGGGGCGCCAAAAACATTCAGTACTTC.

V usage is TRBV7-3 and J usage is TRBJ1-3; no reliable D call. Germline loops: CDR1 SGHTA, CDR2 FQGTGA. Trimming removed 2 bases at V and 4 bases at J, with 12 bases between. The CDR3 is 15 amino acids. The CDR3 region has the DNA TGTGCCAGCAGCTTAGGCCTTAAAGGGGGAAACACCATATATTTT. Encoded protein: CASSLGLKGGNTIYF.

This clonotype has ten or more counts. The V gene is TRBV12-3 or TRBV12-4, the J gene TRBJ1-3, with D perhaps TRBD1 (5 bases). V dropped 6 bases and J dropped 0 bases, with 12 bases sitting between them. CDR3 length: 15 residues. CDR3 protein: CASRRDSFSGNTIYF. In DNA form, the CDR3 reads TGTGCCAGCAGGAGAGACAGTTTCTCTGGAAACACCATATATTTT.